This entry features one T cell receptor (beta chain) sequence. Its antigen is currently not known. No much larger clone is present one base from it, and per-base qualities are unavailable. The data derive from a study of shared clonotypes between healthy human individuals (dated by TCRdb to 2019 to 2021). Context from the whole study: The cohort included a few men and two women between 18 and 49 years of age. For each donor, CD4 naive and CD4 memory were each run on three plates, CD8 naive on two plates, and CD8 memory on one plate. The study deeply sequenced blood TCR repertoires of about 5 healthy adults to estimate repertoire size and the extent of clonotype sharing between individuals. To increase sequencing depth and limit assay-specific biases, different laboratories used diverse techniques to prepare libraries and sequence TCR repertoires. Each donor's leukapheresis produced roughly between roughly 0.85 and 10 billion PBMCs. Study-level results and caveats: Naive subsets generally had larger estimated clonotype richness than memory subsets did. Sampling was restricted to blood, and TCR repertoires in tissue are likely to differ from TCR repertoires in blood. The genetic and exposure-history diversity represented was limited by the small number of donors. Sharing across a few donors was observed for about 5% of naive CD4, around 3.5% of naive CD8, 2% to 2.5% of memory CD4, and about 0.39% of memory CD8 clonotypes. Pairwise subsampling indicated that sequencing depth was expected to affect the degree of clonotype sharing among donors. Compared with non-shared clonotypes, the clonotypes found in all four sorted-subset donors had higher generation probabilities. Even with the large sequencing depth, rarefaction of the sorted-subset datasets indicated that sequencing was incomplete.

Using the deep immunoSEQ assay, TCR CDR3 regions were amplified from genomic DNA by multiplex PCR. Extracted genomic DNA from each cell subset was spread evenly across all wells of several immunoSEQ 96-well plates, with each plate serving as a replicate. For sorted subsets, about 220 ng of genomic DNA, equivalent to some 30,000 T cell genomes, went into each replicate PCR. Purified libraries were quantified with a Qubit 3.0 fluorometer, sized on a Bioanalyzer 2100, and re-quantified with the KAPA Library Quantification kit. Each immunoSEQ 96-well plate was sequenced on its own single-read 150-cycle Illumina NextSeq 550 flow cell. As for the original processing: Because only junctional sequences without quality scores were contained in the immunoSEQ output, filtering matching that applied to full-length reads could not be performed. To assign V/J genes and CDR3, sequences were annotated using PyIR, a Python wrapper for IgBLAST v1.9, with IMGT germline references. Reads with weak V/J assignments (E-value above 1e-6), missing CDR3, stop codons, out-of-frame junctions, or ambiguous translated residues were removed. V3J clonotypes were defined by identical inferred V gene, J gene, and CDR3 amino acid sequence. The percentage overlap between two repertoires was calculated by dividing the number of shared unique clonotypes by the size of the smaller repertoire. Richness of each repertoire was evaluated using RTK rarefaction, the Chao1 estimator, and Recon v2.1 estimates of unobserved clonotypes. Generation probabilities were computed with OLGA for all TCRbeta clonotypes obtained by the gDNA method from several donors. Sourced from immuneACCESS, this table was stored by TCRdb with only in-frame sequences that have V and J called. A share of the clones is absent; for the studies checked, an unresolved V gene accounts for under half, and the remainder has no known explanation. V, J and clone size reflect that table, while D and trimming were determined from the DNA. Within this sample are roughly 2.1 million clones, with approximately 94% of them counted one time only. Over 1.5% of the sample is taken by the ten largest.

For the CD8 naive samples, CD45RO-negative cells were positively selected for CCR7, yielding a CD45RA+CCR7+ population from which TemRA cells were excluded. The donors were healthy, HIV-negative adults with no recently reported acute infections or vaccinations. Every donor was a Caucasian adult living in Nashville, Tennessee, USA. After blood collection by leukapheresis, PBMCs were isolated using Ficoll-Histopaque density gradient centrifugation and then cryopreserved in the vapor phase of liquid nitrogen. Analytical flow cytometry was used to check the purity and quantity of every magnetically sorted T cell population. From each sorted fraction, genomic DNA was isolated and quantified by UV absorbance on a Nanodrop 2000c. From the germline V gene (reference sequence), CDR1 is DFQATT and CDR2 is SNEGSKA. V loses 5 bases, J loses 4 bases, and the germline ends lie 8 bases apart. Reading from cysteine to phenylalanine, the CDR3 counts 11 amino acids. CDR3 DNA only is kept here, 33 bases in frame from base 1.

Source material: naive CD8+ T cells from PBMCs. Explained via the paper, the cell subset or site label denotes: CD45RA+CCR7+. This sequence was found in a man aged 18 to 30 in good health. Some clones in this sample may be carry-over from other donors' samples. Here the chain combines TRBV20-1 and TRBJ1-1, with the D gene too uncertain to name. The sequenced DNA is TGCAGTGCTCAGCTATCCACTGAAGCTTTCTTT. Its protein reads: CSAQLSTEAFF.